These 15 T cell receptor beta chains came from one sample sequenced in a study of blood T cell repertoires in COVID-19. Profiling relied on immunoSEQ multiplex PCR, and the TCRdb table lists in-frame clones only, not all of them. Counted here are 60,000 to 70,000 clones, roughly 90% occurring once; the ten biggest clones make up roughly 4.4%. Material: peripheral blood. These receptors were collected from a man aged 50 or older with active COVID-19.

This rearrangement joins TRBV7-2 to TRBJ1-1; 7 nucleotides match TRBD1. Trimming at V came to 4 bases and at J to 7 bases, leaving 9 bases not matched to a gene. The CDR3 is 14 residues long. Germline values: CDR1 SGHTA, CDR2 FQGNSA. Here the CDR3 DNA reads TGTGCCAGCAGCTCCTCGGACAGGTCCGGTGAAGCTTTCTTT. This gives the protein CASSSSDRSGEAFF.

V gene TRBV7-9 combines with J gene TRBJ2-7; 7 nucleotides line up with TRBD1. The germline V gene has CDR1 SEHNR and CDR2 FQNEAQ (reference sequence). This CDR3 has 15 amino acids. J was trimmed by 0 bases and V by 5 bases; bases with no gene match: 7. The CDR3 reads CASSPTGTSSYEQYF. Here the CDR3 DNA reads TGTGCCAGCAGCCCGACAGGGACAAGCTCCTACGAGCAGTACTTC.

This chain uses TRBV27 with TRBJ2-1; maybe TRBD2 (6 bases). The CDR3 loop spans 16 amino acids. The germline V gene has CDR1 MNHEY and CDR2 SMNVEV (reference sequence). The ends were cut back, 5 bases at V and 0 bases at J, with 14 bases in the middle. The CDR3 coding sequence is TGTGCCAGCAGTCATCGGGGACTCTCCTCCTACAATGAGCAGTTCTTC. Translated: CASSHRGLSSYNEQFF.

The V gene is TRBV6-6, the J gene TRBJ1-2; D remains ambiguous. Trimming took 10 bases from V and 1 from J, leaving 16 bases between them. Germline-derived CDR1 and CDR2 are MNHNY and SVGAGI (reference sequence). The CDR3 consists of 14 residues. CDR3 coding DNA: TGTGCCACGCAAATTGGAGGGTATAACTATGGCTACACCTTC. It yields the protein CATQIGGYNYGYTF.

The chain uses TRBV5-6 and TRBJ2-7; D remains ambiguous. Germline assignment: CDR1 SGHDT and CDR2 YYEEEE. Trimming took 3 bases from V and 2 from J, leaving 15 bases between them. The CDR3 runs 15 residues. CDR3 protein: CASSSRVGRTYEQYF. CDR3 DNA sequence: TGTGCCAGCAGCTCCCGGGTGGGTAGAACCTACGAGCAGTACTTC.

This chain's CDR3 is CASNVGSGRAYEQYF. CDR3 bases: TGTGCCAGCAACGTCGGTAGCGGGAGGGCCTACGAGCAGTACTTC. The J gene is TRBJ2-7, the V gene TRBV28, with 11 bases aligning to TRBD2. After removal of 7 bases from V and 2 bases from J, the junction contained 7 bases not matched to a gene. CDR3 length equals 15 residues. Per germline, CDR1 MDHEN and CDR2 SYDVKM. The complete variable domain, with remaining parts taken from reference TRBV28 and TRBJ2-7, reads DVKVTQSSRYLVKRTGEKVFLECVQDMDHENMFWYRQDPGLGLRLIYFSYDVKMKEKGDIPEGYSVSREKKERFSLILESASTNQTSMYLCASNVGSGRAYEQYFGPGTRLTVT.

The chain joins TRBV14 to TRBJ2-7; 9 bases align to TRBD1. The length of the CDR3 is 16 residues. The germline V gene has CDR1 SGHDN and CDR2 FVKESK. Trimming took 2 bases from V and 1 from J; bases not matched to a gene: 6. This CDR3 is CASSQYTGTGSYEQYF. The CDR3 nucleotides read TGTGCCAGCAGCCAATACACCGGGACAGGGTCCTACGAGCAGTACTTC.

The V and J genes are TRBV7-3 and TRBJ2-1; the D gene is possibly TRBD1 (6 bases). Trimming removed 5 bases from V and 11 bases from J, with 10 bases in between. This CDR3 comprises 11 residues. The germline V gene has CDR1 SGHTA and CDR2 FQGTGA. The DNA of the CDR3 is TGTGCCAGCAGCATAGGACAGAAGCAGTTCTTC. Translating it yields CASSIGQKQFF.

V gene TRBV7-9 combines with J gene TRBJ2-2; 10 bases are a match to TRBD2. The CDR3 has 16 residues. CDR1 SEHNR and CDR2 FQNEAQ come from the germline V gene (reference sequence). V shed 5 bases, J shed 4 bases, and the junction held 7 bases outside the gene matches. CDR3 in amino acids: CASSPPGLALTGELFF. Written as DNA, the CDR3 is TGTGCCAGCAGCCCACCGGGACTAGCGCTCACCGGGGAGCTGTTTTTT.

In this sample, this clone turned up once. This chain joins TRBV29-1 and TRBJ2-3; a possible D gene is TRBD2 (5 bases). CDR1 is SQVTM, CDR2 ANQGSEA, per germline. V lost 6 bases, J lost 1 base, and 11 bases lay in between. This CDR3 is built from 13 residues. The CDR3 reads CSVAGPGTDTQYF. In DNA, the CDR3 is TGCAGCGTGGCGGGTCCAGGCACAGATACGCAGTATTTT.

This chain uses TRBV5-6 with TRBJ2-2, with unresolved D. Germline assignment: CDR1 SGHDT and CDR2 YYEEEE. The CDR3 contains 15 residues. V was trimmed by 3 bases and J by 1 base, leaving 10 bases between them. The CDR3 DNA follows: TGTGCCAGCAGCTCCGGGTTCCTGAACACCGGGGAGCTGTTTTTT. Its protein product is CASSSGFLNTGELFF.

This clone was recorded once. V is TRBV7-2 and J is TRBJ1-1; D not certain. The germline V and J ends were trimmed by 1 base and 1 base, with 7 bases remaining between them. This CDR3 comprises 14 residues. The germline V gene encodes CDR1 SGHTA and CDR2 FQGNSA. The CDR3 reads CASSLDRSNTEAFF. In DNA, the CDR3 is TGTGCCAGCAGCTTAGACAGATCGAACACTGAAGCTTTCTTT.

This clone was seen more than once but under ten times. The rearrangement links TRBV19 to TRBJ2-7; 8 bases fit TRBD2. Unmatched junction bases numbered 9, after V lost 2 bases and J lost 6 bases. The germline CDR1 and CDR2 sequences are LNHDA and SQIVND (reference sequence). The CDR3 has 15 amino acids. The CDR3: CASSIRAGEWSEQYF. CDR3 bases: TGTGCCAGTAGTATACGAGCGGGAGAGTGGAGCGAGCAGTACTTC.

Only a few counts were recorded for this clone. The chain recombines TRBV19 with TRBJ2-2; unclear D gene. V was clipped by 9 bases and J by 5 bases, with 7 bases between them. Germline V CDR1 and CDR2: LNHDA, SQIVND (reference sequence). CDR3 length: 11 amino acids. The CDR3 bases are TGTGCCAGCAGAACAACCGGGGAGCTGTTTTTT. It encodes CASRTTGELFF.

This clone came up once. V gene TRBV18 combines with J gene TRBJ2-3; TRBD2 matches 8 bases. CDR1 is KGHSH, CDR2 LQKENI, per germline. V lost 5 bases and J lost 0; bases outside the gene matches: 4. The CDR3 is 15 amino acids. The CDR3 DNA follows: TGTGCCAGCTCATCTAGCGGGCCTAGCACAGATACGCAGTATTTT. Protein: CASSSSGPSTDTQYF.